This T cell receptor beta chain was sequenced during a study of blood T cell dynamics during melanoma immunotherapy. Study overall: First-line therapy was either pembrolizumab or nivolumab with ipilimumab for metastatic melanoma.

DNA loading was fixed at 350 ng for all bulk PBMC samples. Sequencing used immunoSEQ multiplex PCR; TCRdb keeps in-frame clones, though not all of them. Of some 5,600 clones listed, around four fifths were seen once; the top ten hold about 30%. This clone turned up a few times. Sample time point: week 3, after first cycle of checkpoint inhibitor. At 12 weeks after first infusion, RECIST 1.1 defined response for most patients. The junction had 11 bases not matched to a gene; V was cut back by 3 bases and J by 3 bases. Germline V lookup: CDR1 SGHTS, CDR2 YDEGEE. The CDR3 contains 17 residues. The receptor comes from a human donor with melanoma. The gene calls are TRBV5-8 and TRBJ2-2; 7 bases line up with TRBD1. The specimen comprised blood, sampled from a patient treated with checkpoint blockade. CDR3 amino acids: CASSSRGDRVYTGELFF. In DNA, the CDR3 is TGTGCCAGCAGCTCGAGGGGAGACAGGGTGTACACCGGGGAGCTGTTTTTT.